This TCR beta chain emerged from a study of human T cells and chemical hapten exposure. As for the study in general: Across its roughly 22 weeks, the study gave patients weekly diphenylcyclopropenone doses to the scalp. DPC (0.01%) was patch tested on the upper back and read at 6 days.

J was trimmed by 0 bases and V by 7 bases; bases with no gene match: 12. CDR3 length: 19 amino acids. Germline CDR1 LNHDA, CDR2 SQIVND (reference sequence). TCRdb redid the calling of the RACE reads with MiXCR, one entry per CDR3 protein. The top ten hold approximately 4.6% of the sample, which has about 80,000 distinct CDR3 sequences, approximately 14% seen once. This clonotype was recorded a few times. The antigen is not known. Findings and limits, study-wide: Donors were affected by alopecia, so their immune reaction might vary from that of healthy individuals.

Time point indicated: pre-sensitization, week 0. Treatment given: therapeutic diphenylcyclopropenone sensitization with weekly scalp DPC. V gene TRBV19 combines with J gene TRBJ2-1; 13 nucleotides agree with TRBD2. This sample comprised whole blood, obtained in connection with sensitization to the hapten diphenylcyclopropenone (DPC). This TCR was recovered from a woman in her fifties or sixties with alopecia areata. Some clones in this sample may be carry-over from other donors' samples. CDR3 DNA sequence: TGTGCCAGTACCGGCGGGGGACTAGCGGGGAGATCCTCCTACAATGAGCAGTTCTTC. This translates into CASTGGGLAGRSSYNEQFF.